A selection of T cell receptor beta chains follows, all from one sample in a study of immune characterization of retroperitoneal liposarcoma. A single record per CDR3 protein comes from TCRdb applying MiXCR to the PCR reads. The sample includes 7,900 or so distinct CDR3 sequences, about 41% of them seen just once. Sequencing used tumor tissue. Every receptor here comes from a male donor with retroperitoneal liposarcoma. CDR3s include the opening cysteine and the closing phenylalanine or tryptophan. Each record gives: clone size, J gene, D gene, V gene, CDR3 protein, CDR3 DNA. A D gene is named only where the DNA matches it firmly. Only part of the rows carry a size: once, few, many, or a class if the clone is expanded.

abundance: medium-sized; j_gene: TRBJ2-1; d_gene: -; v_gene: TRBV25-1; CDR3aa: CASSSGTSLNNEQFF; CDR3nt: TGTGCCAGCAGTTCCGGGACTTCCCTAAACAATGAGCAGTTCTTC
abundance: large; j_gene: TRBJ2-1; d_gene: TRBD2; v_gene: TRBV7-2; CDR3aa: CASSDVAGGLQGETQFF; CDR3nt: TGTGCCAGCAGCGACGTAGCGGGAGGGCTTCAAGGAGAGACCCAGTTCTTC
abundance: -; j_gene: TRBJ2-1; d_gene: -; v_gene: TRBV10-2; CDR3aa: CASSESRVEQFF; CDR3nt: TGCGCCAGCAGTGAGTCGAGAGTTGAGCAGTTCTTC
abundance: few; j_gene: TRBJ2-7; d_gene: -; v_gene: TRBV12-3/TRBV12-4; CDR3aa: CASSLAGPYNEQYF; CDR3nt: TGTGCCAGCAGTTTAGCGGGGCCGTACAATGAGCAGTACTTC
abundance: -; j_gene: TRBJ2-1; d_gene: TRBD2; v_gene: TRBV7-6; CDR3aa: CASSLGGSRYYEQFF; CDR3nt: TGTGCCAGCAGCTTAGGCGGGAGCCGGTACTACGAGCAGTTCTTT
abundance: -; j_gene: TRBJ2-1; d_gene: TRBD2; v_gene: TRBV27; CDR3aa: CASSPPRAGGYNEQFF; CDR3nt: TGTGCCAGCAGTCCCCCCCGGGCGGGGGGCTACAATGAGCAGTTCTTC
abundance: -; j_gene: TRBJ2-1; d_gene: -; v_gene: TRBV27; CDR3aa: CASSLDTVPYNEQFF; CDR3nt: TGTGCCAGCAGTTTAGACACTGTCCCCTACAATGAGCAGTTCTTC
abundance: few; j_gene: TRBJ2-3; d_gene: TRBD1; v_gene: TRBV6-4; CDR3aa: CASSGTGGTDTQYF; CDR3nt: TGTGCCAGCAGTGGGACAGGGGGCACAGATACGCAGTATTTT
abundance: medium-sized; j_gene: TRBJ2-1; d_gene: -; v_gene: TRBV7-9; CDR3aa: CASTFTGSDNEQFF; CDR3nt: TGTGCCAGCACCTTTACCGGGAGTGACAATGAGCAGTTCTTC
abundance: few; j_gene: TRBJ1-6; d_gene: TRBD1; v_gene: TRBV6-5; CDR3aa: CASSYTGGPYNSPLHF; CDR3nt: TGTGCCAGCAGCTATACAGGGGGCCCTTATAATTCACCCCTCCACTTT
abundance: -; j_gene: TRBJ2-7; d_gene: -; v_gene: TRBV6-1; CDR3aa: CASSTLRLLSNSHEQYF; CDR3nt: TGTGCCAGCAGTACGCTGCGGTTGCTCTCCAACTCCCACGAGCAGTACTTC
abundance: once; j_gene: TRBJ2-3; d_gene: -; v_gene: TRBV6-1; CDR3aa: CASSDKVSADTQYF; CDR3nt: TGTGCCAGCAGTGATAAAGTATCGGCAGATACGCAGTATTTT
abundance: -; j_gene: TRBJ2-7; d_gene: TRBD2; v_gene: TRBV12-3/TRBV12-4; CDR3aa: CASSPLLAGGTYEQYF; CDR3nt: TGTGCCAGCAGTCCGCTACTAGCGGGAGGGACCTACGAGCAGTACTTC
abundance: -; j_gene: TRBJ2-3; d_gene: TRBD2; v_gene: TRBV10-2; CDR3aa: CASSELAGGKNTQYF; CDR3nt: TGCGCCAGCAGTGAACTAGCGGGAGGGAAAAATACGCAGTATTTT
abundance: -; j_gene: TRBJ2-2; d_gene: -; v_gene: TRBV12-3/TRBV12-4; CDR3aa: CASSLESYGELFF; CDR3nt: TGTGCCAGCAGTTTAGAATCATACGGGGAGCTGTTTTTT
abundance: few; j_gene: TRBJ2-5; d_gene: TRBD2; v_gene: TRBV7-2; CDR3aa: CASSAGLAGNTQYF; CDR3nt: TGTGCCAGCAGCGCGGGACTAGCGGGGAACACCCAGTACTTC
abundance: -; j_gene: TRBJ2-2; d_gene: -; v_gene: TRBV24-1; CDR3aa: CATSVRTGELFF; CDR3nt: TGTGCCACCAGTGTGAGGACCGGGGAGCTGTTTTTT
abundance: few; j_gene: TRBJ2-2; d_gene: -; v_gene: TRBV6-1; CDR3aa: CASKEDRRTSGELFF; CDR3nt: TGTGCCAGCAAAGAAGACCGGAGGACGAGCGGGGAGCTGTTTTTT
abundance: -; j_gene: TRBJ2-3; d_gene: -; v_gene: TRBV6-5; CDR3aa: CASRPRETSTDTQYF; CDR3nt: TGTGCCAGCAGACCTAGAGAGACTAGCACAGATACGCAGTATTTT
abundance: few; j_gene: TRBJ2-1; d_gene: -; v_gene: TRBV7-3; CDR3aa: CASSLHPPRGPNNEQFF; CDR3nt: TGTGCCAGCAGCCTTCATCCTCCGAGGGGCCCCAACAATGAGCAGTTCTTC
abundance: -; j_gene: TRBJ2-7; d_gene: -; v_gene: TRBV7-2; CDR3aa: CASSPWRGTYEQYF; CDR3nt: TGTGCCAGCAGCCCTTGGAGAGGAACCTACGAGCAGTACTTC
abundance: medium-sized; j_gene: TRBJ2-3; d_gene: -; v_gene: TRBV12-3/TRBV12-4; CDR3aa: CASSLYRLAADTQYF; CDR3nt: TGTGCCAGCAGTTTATATCGGCTAGCTGCAGATACGCAGTATTTT